The present entry profiles one T cell receptor (beta chain) with its context. Its antigen remains unknown. The sample originates from a study of cytomegalovirus exposure and HLA in healthy donors. The study, taken as a whole, reports: CMV serostatus was the only immune exposure information that was available.

The PCR ran on 60 Vbeta and 13 Jbeta primers. The protocol was immunoSEQ multiplex PCR, while the TCRdb copy is restricted to in-frame clones and leaves out a portion. The top ten hold 11% of the sample, which has 80,000 to 100,000 clones, about four fifths seen once. Sequencing was done on a sample of PBMCs. The source of this sequence is a man aged 18 to 29 in good health and CMV-seropositive.

CDR3 DNA: TGTGCCAGCAGCTTCCCCGGGACTGTCCAAGAGACCCAGTACTTC. Its translation is CASSFPGTVQETQYF. V usage is TRBV7-4 and J usage is TRBJ2-5, with D perhaps TRBD2 (6 bases). Germline values: CDR1 SGHVT, CDR2 SQSDAQ. The CDR3 is made up of 15 amino acids. V was clipped by 3 bases and J by 1 base, with 12 bases between them. The variable domain in full, with the rest retrieved from reference TRBV7-4 and TRBJ2-5, is GAGVSQSPRYKVAKRGRDVALRCDSISGHVTLYWYRQTLGQGSEVLTYSQSDAQRDKSGRPSGRFSAERPERSVSTLKIQRTEQGDSAVYLCASSFPGTVQETQYFGPGTRLLVL.